The 30 T cell receptor beta chains below were found in one sample sequenced in a study of blood T cell repertoires in COVID-19. Produced via immunoSEQ multiplex PCR; TCRdb's table is partial and in-frame only. The profile shows a few hundred thousand clones, approximately 85% of them singletons. What was sequenced was peripheral blood. The receptor set was obtained from a human donor with COVID-19, enrolled during active disease. The donor label of this sample is uncertain.

This chain uses TRBV18 with TRBJ2-1; TRBD1 matches at 8 bases. J lost 8 bases, V lost 4 bases, and 4 bases had no gene match. Germline V CDR1 and CDR2: KGHSH, LQKENI. The CDR3 contains 13 residues. CDR3 DNA sequence: TGTGCCAGCTCACTGCAGACAGGGGATGAGCAGTTCTTC. This gives the protein CASSLQTGDEQFF.

The chain uses TRBV6-6 and TRBJ1-1; D may be TRBD1 (6 bases). The CDR3 has 13 residues. With 6 bases removed from V and 5 bases from J, the gap between germline ends came to 13 bases. Looked up from germline, CDR1 is MNHNY and CDR2 is SVGAGI (reference sequence). This CDR3 reads CASRDSGRTEAFF. CDR3 bases: TGTGCCAGCAGGGACAGTGGAAGAACTGAAGCTTTCTTT.

This clone was picked up one time. This rearrangement joins TRBV12-3 or TRBV12-4 to TRBJ1-3; tentatively, D is TRBD1 (5 bases). V lost 7 bases, J lost 4 bases, and 11 bases lay in between. CDR3 length: 13 amino acids. The CDR3, as DNA: TGTGCCAGCACCCAGGGTGTCGGAAACACCATATATTTT. Its translation: CASTQGVGNTIYF.

The chain links TRBV6-6 to TRBJ2-7; 7 bases match TRBD1. The V gene's germline CDR1 is MNHNY and CDR2 SVGAGI (reference sequence). The CDR3 sequence is 15 residues long. The V and J ends lost 6 bases and 6 bases, in that order; junction bases with no gene match: 14. Here the CDR3 reads CASSLRLAGGSEQYF. CDR3 sequence (DNA): TGTGCCAGCAGCTTAAGGTTGGCAGGGGGAAGCGAGCAGTACTTC.

J is TRBJ2-7 and V is TRBV28; 13 nucleotides align to TRBD2. Germline lookup yields CDR1 MDHEN and CDR2 SYDVKM. This CDR3 spans 16 amino acids. After removal of 6 bases from V and 2 bases from J, the junction contained 7 bases not matched to a gene. In nucleotides, the CDR3 is TGTGCCAGCAGACGAGGGACTAGCGGGGAGACCTACGAGCAGTACTTC. Encoded protein: CASRRGTSGETYEQYF. The whole variable domain, filled in from reference TRBV28 and TRBJ2-7, reads DVKVTQSSRYLVKRTGEKVFLECVQDMDHENMFWYRQDPGLGLRLIYFSYDVKMKEKGDIPEGYSVSREKKERFSLILESASTNQTSMYLCASRRGTSGETYEQYFGPGTRLTVT.

V gene TRBV30 combines with J gene TRBJ1-5, with 7 bases that match TRBD1. Germline V gene sequence: CDR1 GTSNPN, CDR2 SVGIG (reference sequence). The CDR3 has 13 residues. Trimming cost V 0 bases and J 11 bases; bases outside gene matches: 7. Here the CDR3 reads CAWSVQGPGTQHF. In DNA form, the CDR3 reads TGTGCCTGGAGTGTACAGGGGCCTGGGACCCAGCATTTT. Using reference TRBV30 and TRBJ1-5 for the parts outside the CDR3, the full variable domain is SQTIHQWPATLVQPVGSPLSLECTVEGTSNPNLYWYRQAAGRGLQLLFYSVGIGQISSEVPQNLSASRPQDRQFILSSKKLLLSDSGFYLCAWSVQGPGTQHFGDGTRLSIL.

The chain joins TRBV6-1 to TRBJ1-5; 7 bases line up with TRBD1. The length of the CDR3 is 13 residues. Per the germline V gene, CDR1 is MNHNS and CDR2 is SASEGT. The V and J ends lost 1 base and 7 bases, in that order; junction bases with no gene match: 1. CDR3 residues: CASSEDRGQPQHF. CDR3 coding DNA: TGTGCCAGCAGTGAAGACAGGGGCCAGCCCCAGCATTTT.

J is TRBJ2-7 and V is TRBV9; 7 bases are a match to TRBD2. Unmatched junction bases numbered 5, after V lost 4 bases and J lost 7 bases. The CDR3 runs to 12 residues. Germline V lookup: CDR1 SGDLS, CDR2 YYNGEE. In DNA form, the CDR3 reads TGTGCCAGCAGCCCGGGAGGTGGGGAGCAGTACTTC. Its translation is CASSPGGGEQYF. The entire variable domain, with the rest obtained from reference TRBV9 and TRBJ2-7, is as follows: DSGVTQTPKHLITATGQRVTLRCSPRSGDLSVYWYQQSLDQGLQFLIQYYNGEERAKGNILERFSAQQFPDLHSELNLSSLELGDSALYFCASSPGGGEQYFGPGTRLTVT.

The rearrangement joins TRBV12-3 or TRBV12-4 to TRBJ1-2; D remains ambiguous. The V and J ends lost 3 bases and 7 bases respectively, with 6 bases between them. The length of the CDR3 is 11 residues. The chain's CDR3 is CASSFSSGYTF. The CDR3 DNA reads TGTGCCAGCAGTTTTAGTAGTGGCTACACCTTC.

The rearrangement uses TRBV3-1 (or the pseudogene TRBV3-2) and TRBJ2-7; 7 bases align to TRBD1. The CDR3 consists of 17 residues. Germline loops: CDR1 LGHDT, CDR2 YNNKEL (reference sequence). V dropped 4 bases and J dropped 5; count of bases not matched to a gene: 17. DNA of the CDR3: TGTGCCAGCAGCCCCCGAGGTGCGAGGACAGGATTGAACGAGCAGTACTTC. Amino acids: CASSPRGARTGLNEQYF.

The chain joins TRBV5-1 to TRBJ1-2; 7 bases fit TRBD1. V gave up 4 bases and J gave up 0 bases; unmatched junction bases: 3. Germline V CDR1 and CDR2: SGHRS, YFSETQ. CDR3 length: 14 amino acids. CDR3 sequence (DNA): TGCGCCAGCAGCCGGGACAGCGCTAACTATGGCTACACCTTC. Translated, it gives CASSRDSANYGYTF.

V usage is TRBV6-5 and J usage is TRBJ2-2; D gene uncertain. Germline-derived CDR1 and CDR2 are MNHEY and SVGAGI. CDR3 length equals 14 residues. V lost 0 bases and J 7 bases, leaving 9 bases between the germline ends. The DNA for the CDR3 is TGTGCCAGCAGTTACTCGATAGGAGACGGGGAGCTGTTTTTT. It specifies CASSYSIGDGELFF.

The chain uses TRBV5-4 and TRBJ2-5, with D possibly TRBD2 on 6 matching bases. Germline CDR1 SGHNT, CDR2 YYREEE (reference sequence). This CDR3 spans 17 amino acids. Trimming left V 0 bases short and J 1 base short, with 16 bases between. CDR3 in DNA: TGTGCCAGCAGCTTGGCCTATCGCGGGATGGTCCAAGAGACCCAGTACTTC. It yields the protein CASSLAYRGMVQETQYF.

This clone was seen only once. V is TRBV5-6 and J is TRBJ1-5, with D unresolved. The V gene's germline CDR1 is SGHDT and CDR2 YYEEEE. V was pared by 3 bases and J by 3 bases, with 10 bases between. CDR3 size: 14 residues. CDR3 nucleotide sequence: TGTGCCAGCAGCTCCCCCGGTTCCAATCAGCCCCAGCATTTT. Its protein product is CASSSPGSNQPQHF.

In its sample, this clone was seen once. The rearrangement joins TRBV2 to TRBJ1-6; D is possibly TRBD1 (6 bases). Trimming took off 6 bases at V and 6 bases at J, with 12 bases between the two ends. CDR1 and CDR2 (germline): SNHLY, FYNNEI. The CDR3 has 14 residues. The CDR3 protein is CASSADRINSPLHF. The CDR3 DNA reads as TGTGCCAGCAGCGCCGACAGGATTAATTCACCCCTCCACTTT.

This clone was recorded once. CDR3 sequence: CASSDGRQAWEKLFF. The CDR3 DNA reads as TGTGCCAGCAGTGATGGTAGGCAGGCGTGGGAAAAACTGTTTTTT. This chain joins TRBV2 and TRBJ1-4, with unresolved D. V lost 3 bases and J 8 bases, leaving 16 bases between the germline ends. The CDR3 contains 15 residues. Germline lookup yields CDR1 SNHLY and CDR2 FYNNEI.

The V and J genes are TRBV29-1 and TRBJ1-3; D is ambiguous. Germline CDR1 reads SQVTM; CDR2 reads ANQGSEA. The CDR3 runs to 16 residues. Trimming left V 1 base short and J 1 base short, with 14 bases between. Here the CDR3 DNA reads TGCAGCGTTGAAGTCACAGTAAGCCGTTCTGGAAACACCATATATTTT. It codes for CSVEVTVSRSGNTIYF.

This clone was observed once. V gene TRBV11-1 combines with J gene TRBJ1-4; 7 bases align to TRBD1. V shed 6 bases, J shed 7 bases, and the junction held 11 bases outside the gene matches. The CDR3 is 15 amino acids. Germline V gives CDR1 SGHAT, CDR2 FQDESV (reference sequence). The CDR3 DNA sequence: TGTGCCAGCAGTTCACCAACAGGGGAATCTGAAAAACTGTTTTTT. Residues: CASSSPTGESEKLFF.

The chain employs TRBV27 and TRBJ1-2; TRBD1 agrees at 7 bases. The CDR3 is made up of 17 amino acids. Germline V lookup: CDR1 MNHEY, CDR2 SMNVEV (reference sequence). V was clipped by 4 bases and J by 2 bases; unmatched bases: 13. The CDR3 loop reads CASSSRSQGFPNYGYTF. In DNA form, the CDR3 reads TGTGCCAGCAGTTCGAGATCACAGGGGTTTCCCAACTATGGCTACACCTTC.

The chain links TRBV11-2 to TRBJ2-7; 10 bases are a match to TRBD1. Losses at the gene ends were 5 bases for V and 2 bases for J; bases not matched to a gene: 6. CDR1 SGHAT and CDR2 FQNNGV come from the germline V gene. This CDR3 has 15 amino acids. CDR3 DNA: TGTGCCAGCAGCCAGACGGGACAGGGGACCTACGAGCAGTACTTC. It yields the protein CASSQTGQGTYEQYF.

The chain is built from TRBV28 and TRBJ2-3, with 10 bases identical to TRBD2. Trimming cost V 6 bases and J 6 bases; bases outside gene matches: 6. CDR3 size: 14 residues. Germline loops: CDR1 MDHEN, CDR2 SYDVKM. The CDR3 loop is CASSGAGGGDTQYF. CDR3 DNA: TGTGCCAGCAGCGGAGCGGGAGGGGGGGATACGCAGTATTTT.

The chain uses TRBV19 and TRBJ1-2; D may be TRBD1 (6 bases). Germline V CDR1 and CDR2: LNHDA, SQIVND (reference sequence). V shed 9 bases and J shed 5 bases, with 16 bases lying between them. The CDR3 has 13 amino acids. CDR3 sequence reads: CASDSGERYGYTF. In nucleotides, the CDR3 is TGTGCCAGCGACTCAGGGGAGCGGTATGGCTACACCTTC.

The rearrangement uses TRBV30 and TRBJ2-3, with a possible D match to TRBD2 (5 bases). V was pared by 2 bases and J by 8 bases, with 8 bases between. CDR1 GTSNPN and CDR2 SVGIG come from the germline V gene (reference sequence). The CDR3 extends over 11 amino acids. The CDR3 spells CAWSRGGTQYF. The DNA for the CDR3 is TGTGCCTGGAGTCGTGGAGGTACGCAGTATTTT.

DNA for the CDR3: TGCGCCAGCAGCTTGGATGGTTACAGCTCCTACAATGAGCAGTTCTTC. Translation: CASSLDGYSSYNEQFF. This sequence joins TRBV5-1 and TRBJ2-1; no firm D call. CDR1 and CDR2 (germline): SGHRS, YFSETQ. This CDR3 spans 16 amino acids. The germline V and J ends were trimmed by 0 bases and 0 bases, with 10 bases remaining between them.

The genes are TRBV10-3 and TRBJ2-5, with 7 bases matching TRBD1. CDR3 length: 13 residues. After removal of 4 bases from V and 4 bases from J, the junction contained 3 bases not matched to a gene. In germline, CDR1 is ENHRY, CDR2 SYGVKD. The CDR3 nucleotides are TGTGCCATCAGTGGGGACAGCTCAGAGACCCAGTACTTC. It is translated as CAISGDSSETQYF.

The chain has TRBV27 and TRBJ2-2, with 7 nucleotides matching TRBD2. There are 16 residues in the CDR3. Germline trimming cut 5 bases from V and 6 bases from J; bases unmatched to any gene: 12. Germline CDR1 reads MNHEY; CDR2 reads SMNVEV (reference sequence). CDR3 sequence: CASSPYGWREPGELFF. In DNA, the CDR3 is TGTGCCAGCAGTCCCTATGGATGGCGGGAGCCCGGGGAGCTGTTTTTT.

V gene TRBV5-1 combines with J gene TRBJ1-3; D perhaps matches TRBD1 (6 bases). Trimming shortened V by 2 bases and J by 4 bases, and 7 bases separated the two germline ends. The CDR3 has 13 amino acids. Germline V gives CDR1 SGHRS, CDR2 YFSETQ. The CDR3: CASSLDRGNTIYF. CDR3 sequence (DNA): TGCGCCAGCAGCTTAGACAGGGGAAACACCATATATTTT.

The chain uses TRBV6-5 and TRBJ2-2; no clear D gene. CDR1 is MNHEY and CDR2 is SVGAGI in the germline V gene. The CDR3 is 12 residues long. Trimming stripped 4 bases from V and 6 bases from J, with 6 bases between. The CDR3 DNA follows: TGTGCCAGCAGTTTTCTAGCCGGGGAGCTGTTTTTT. This sequence encodes CASSFLAGELFF.

J is TRBJ1-2 and V is TRBV9; possible D gene TRBD1, 6 bases. CDR3 size: 13 residues. Looked up from germline, CDR1 is SGDLS and CDR2 is YYNGEE. Trimming took off 5 bases at V and 5 bases at J, with 13 bases between the two ends. The CDR3 bases are TGTGCCAGCAGTACCGACAGGTATTATGGCTACACCTTC. Residues: CASSTDRYYGYTF.

The chain has TRBV5-5 and TRBJ2-1, with a possible D match to TRBD2 (5 bases). V lost 1 base, J lost 0 bases, and 8 bases lay in between. The CDR3 loop spans 15 amino acids. Germline V gene lookup returns CDR1 SGHKS and CDR2 YYEKEE (reference sequence). CDR3 loop: CASSLLGSSYNEQFF. Written as DNA, the CDR3 is TGTGCCAGCAGCTTGTTGGGGAGCTCCTACAATGAGCAGTTCTTC.